Below are 20 T cell receptor beta chains sequenced from a single sample in a study of shared clonotypes between healthy human individuals. Sequencing was performed with immunoSEQ multiplex PCR; in TCRdb, only in-frame clones are kept and a portion is missing. The table shows about 820,000 clones, with almost 95% occurring only once. Naive CD8 cells lacked CD45RO, underwent positive selection for CCR7 and left out terminally differentiated effector memory CD45RA+ cells. Material: naive CD8+ T cells sorted from blood. These TCRs come from a man between 25 and 39 years old in good health.

The chain joins TRBV6-1 to TRBJ2-3; D might be TRBD1 or TRBD2, each matching 6 bases. Trimming removed 6 bases at V and 3 bases at J, with 16 bases between. CDR1 and CDR2 from the germline V gene are MNHNS and SASEGT. The CDR3 spans 15 residues. The CDR3 DNA reads TGTGCCAGCAGGGGGTACAGGGAGGTGACAGATACGCAGTATTTT. It is translated as CASRGYREVTDTQYF.

The V gene is TRBV7-9, the J gene TRBJ1-1, with D possibly TRBD1 on 5 matching bases. CDR1 and CDR2 from the germline V gene are SEHNR and FQNEAQ (reference sequence). The CDR3 length is 15 residues. The V end lost 0 bases, the J end lost 1 base, and 9 bases lay between the germline ends. The CDR3 sequence: CASSLAGGSNTEAFF. CDR3 DNA sequence: TGTGCCAGCAGCTTAGCGGGGGGTTCGAACACTGAAGCTTTCTTT.

Written as DNA, the CDR3 is TGTGCCAGCAGCCTAGGGACACTAGCGGGAGAGACCGGGGAGCTGTTTTTT. Encoded protein: CASSLGTLAGETGELFF. The V gene is TRBV7-6, the J gene TRBJ2-2, with TRBD2 matching over 11 bases. The length of the CDR3 is 17 residues. Looked up from germline, CDR1 is SGHVS and CDR2 is FNYEAQ. With V trimmed by 5 bases and J by 5 bases, 10 bases remained unmatched.

The chain links TRBV29-1 to TRBJ2-2; D remains ambiguous. From germline, CDR1 is SQVTM and CDR2 ANQGSEA. There are 12 residues in the CDR3. With 4 bases removed from V and 0 bases from J, the gap between germline ends came to 3 bases. The CDR3 sequence is CSVVANTGELFF. Here the CDR3 DNA reads TGCAGCGTTGTTGCGAACACCGGGGAGCTGTTTTTT.

The rearrangement joins TRBV11-3 to TRBJ2-2, with 10 bases matching TRBD2. CDR3 length: 18 residues. V dropped 4 bases and J dropped 3; count of bases not matched to a gene: 11. CDR1 and CDR2 (germline): SGHNT, YENEEA. DNA for the CDR3: TGTGCCAGCAGCTCCAGATCTGGGACTAGCGAACACACCGGGGAGCTGTTTTTT. Protein sequence: CASSSRSGTSEHTGELFF. Based on the CDR3 plus reference TRBV11-3 and TRBJ2-2, the full variable domain is EAGVVQSPRYKIIEKKQPVAFWCNPISGHNTLYWYLQNLGQGPELLIRYENEEAVDDSQLPKDRFSAERLKGVDSTLKIQPAELGDSAVYLCASSSRSGTSEHTGELFFGEGSRLTVL.

V gene TRBV13 combines with J gene TRBJ2-7; tentative D call: TRBD1 (6 bases). CDR1 is PRHDT and CDR2 is FYEKMQ in the germline V gene (reference sequence). The V and J ends lost 6 bases and 0 bases respectively, with 12 bases between them. There are 14 residues in the CDR3. The CDR3 sequence: CASSPGASSYEQYF. CDR3 bases: TGTGCCAGCAGTCCAGGGGCAAGCTCCTACGAGCAGTACTTC.

The chain carries TRBV15 and TRBJ1-1; possibly TRBD1 for D (6 bases). The germline V and J ends were trimmed by 4 bases and 5 bases, with 17 bases remaining between them. The germline gives CDR1 LNHNV, CDR2 YYDKDF (reference sequence). There are 15 residues in the CDR3. CDR3 coding DNA: TGTGCCACCAGCATCTTACGGGGGGCTAGTACTGAAGCTTTCTTT. It specifies CATSILRGASTEAFF.

For this clone: This sample includes further DNA sequences coding for the same CDR3. The chain combines TRBV2 with TRBJ2-7, with D possibly TRBD1 on 6 matching bases. V was cut by 10 bases and J by 0 bases, with 10 bases left in between. This CDR3 has 12 amino acids. Germline V CDR1 and CDR2: SNHLY, FYNNEI. In nucleotides, the CDR3 is TGTGCCACCGAGGGGGTCTCCTACGAGCAGTACTTC. Protein sequence: CATEGVSYEQYF.

The J gene is TRBJ1-2, the V gene TRBV7-9, with D uncertain. Germline V gene data show CDR1 as SEHNR and CDR2 as FQNEAQ (reference sequence). V was cut by 4 bases and J by 2 bases, with 8 bases left in between. The CDR3 totals 13 residues. The CDR3 is CASSSGLNYGYTF. CDR3 nucleotide sequence: TGTGCCAGCAGCTCAGGACTGAACTATGGCTACACCTTC.

The J gene is TRBJ2-5, the V gene TRBV2, with 8 bases aligning to TRBD1. V lost 4 bases, J lost 1 base, and 14 bases stayed unmatched. The CDR3 has 18 residues. Germline CDR1 and CDR2: SNHLY and FYNNEI. Written as DNA, the CDR3 is TGTGCCAGCAGTGCCGTCCCCGCTCTCACAGGGGGCCAAGAGACCCAGTACTTC. Translation: CASSAVPALTGGQETQYF.

This chain joins TRBV27 and TRBJ2-1; possibly TRBD2 for D (6 bases). The V and J ends lost 7 bases and 2 bases respectively, with 9 bases between them. From germline, CDR1 is MNHEY and CDR2 SMNVEV (reference sequence). The CDR3 loop spans 13 amino acids. The CDR3 loop reads CASIGGTYNEQFF. The DNA of the CDR3 is TGTGCCAGCATTGGAGGGACCTACAATGAGCAGTTCTTC.

The sample holds one count of this clone. Its ends do not fully match the called genes, so a read error is possible. V and J are TRBV10-3 and TRBJ2-7; 10 bases agree with TRBD1. The CDR3 totals 11 residues. The germline gives CDR1 ENHRY, CDR2 SYGVKD. DNA of the CDR3: TGTGCCATCAGTGAAGGGACAGGGGAGACCTTC. Translated: CAISEGTGETF.

V gene TRBV6-6 combines with J gene TRBJ2-7; D perhaps matches TRBD1 (6 bases). Germline CDR1 is MNHNY and CDR2 is SVGAGI (reference sequence). CDR3 length: 14 residues. The V and J ends lost 2 bases and 1 base respectively, with 9 bases between them. The CDR3 spells CASSYDRISYEQYF. In DNA form, the CDR3 reads TGTGCCAGCAGTTACGACAGGATTTCCTACGAGCAGTACTTC.

The V call is TRBV7-6, the J call TRBJ2-1; 9 nucleotides agree with TRBD2. CDR3 length: 15 residues. J gave up 10 bases and V 5 bases, and 12 bases lay outside the gene matches. Germline values: CDR1 SGHVS, CDR2 FNYEAQ. CDR3 residues: CASSLPASGAREQFF. The CDR3 DNA follows: TGTGCCAGCAGCCTCCCCGCTAGCGGGGCTCGGGAGCAGTTCTTC.

The gene calls are TRBV27 and TRBJ2-2, with D perhaps being TRBD1 or TRBD2 (7 bases each). Trimming took off 5 bases at V and 5 bases at J, with 12 bases between the two ends. Germline V gene data show CDR1 as MNHEY and CDR2 as SMNVEV (reference sequence). The length of the CDR3 is 14 residues. This CDR3 is CASSPGGVTGELFF. CDR3 DNA sequence: TGTGCCAGCAGTCCAGGGGGGGTAACCGGGGAGCTGTTTTTT.

In its sample, this clone was seen once. Other DNA sequences in this specimen translate into the identical CDR3. The chain has TRBV11-2 and TRBJ2-7; D might be TRBD2 (5 bases). The CDR3 totals 14 residues. V lost 4 bases, J lost 0 bases, and 10 bases lay in between. Per germline, CDR1 SGHAT and CDR2 FQNNGV. This CDR3 reads CASSSGVSSYEQYF. The CDR3 nucleotides read TGTGCCAGCAGCTCCGGGGTAAGCTCCTACGAGCAGTACTTC.

Of note for this clone: This CDR3 is also generated by other DNA sequences in the sample. The V and J genes are TRBV6-5 and TRBJ2-5, with 7 bases lining up with TRBD2. In germline, CDR1 is MNHEY, CDR2 SVGAGI. The CDR3 runs 14 residues. V shed 0 bases and J 4 bases; nucleotides not matched to a gene: 2. DNA for the CDR3: TGTGCCAGCAGTTACTCGGGGGGGTCAGAGACCCAGTACTTC. Amino acid sequence: CASSYSGGSETQYF.

The V call is TRBV6-1, the J call TRBJ2-7, with D possibly being TRBD1 (6 bases). From germline, CDR1 is MNHNS and CDR2 SASEGT. V lost 6 bases and J 4 bases, leaving 16 bases between the germline ends. This CDR3 is 14 amino acids long. The CDR3 DNA follows: TGTGCCAGCAGCTTCCAGGGGCTAGATTACGAGCAGTACTTC. It codes for CASSFQGLDYEQYF.

The chain is built from TRBV14 and TRBJ2-5, with a weak D call TRBD2 (6 bases). The ends were cut back, 4 bases at V and 1 base at J, with 22 bases in the middle. The CDR3 runs 18 residues. Germline assignment: CDR1 SGHDN and CDR2 FVKESK. CDR3 in amino acids: CASSLAVGLEVFQETQYF. CDR3 in DNA: TGTGCCAGCAGCCTCGCGGTGGGACTCGAGGTCTTCCAAGAGACCCAGTACTTC.

This chain connects TRBV28 to TRBJ1-3, with D maybe TRBD1 (6 bases). V lost 5 bases and J 0 bases, leaving 17 bases between the germline ends. This CDR3 is 17 amino acids long. Germline CDR1 and CDR2: MDHEN and SYDVKM. In DNA, the CDR3 is TGTGCCAGCAGTCCGGGGGACACGCTCAGCTCTGGAAACACCATATATTTT. It specifies CASSPGDTLSSGNTIYF.